Listed here are 16 T cell receptor beta chains from one sample, sequenced in a study of blood T cell repertoires in COVID-19. Generated by immunoSEQ multiplex PCR, the TCRdb table keeps only in-frame clones and is missing some. The table includes about 220,000 clones, approximately 90% detected once. The source material was peripheral blood. The origin of the receptors is a man aged 40-49 years with acute or convalescent COVID-19.

With respect to this clone: Other DNA sequences of this sample code for an identical CDR3. DNA of the CDR3: TGTGCCAGCAGTTTAGGGCCAGGGGCCAAAAACATTCAGTACTTC. It yields the protein CASSLGPGAKNIQYF. J is TRBJ2-4 and V is TRBV28; TRBD1 might be the D (5 bases). Germline CDR1 reads MDHEN; CDR2 reads SYDVKM. This CDR3 is 15 amino acids long. Trimming stripped 2 bases from V and 1 base from J, with 9 bases between.

The chain uses TRBV18 and TRBJ1-6; 7 nucleotides line up with TRBD1. CDR1 is KGHSH and CDR2 is LQKENI in the germline V gene. V lost 3 bases, J lost 8 bases, and 10 bases stayed unmatched. This CDR3 is 16 amino acids long. The CDR3: CASSPTTGRKDSPLHF. CDR3 sequence (DNA): TGTGCCAGCTCACCTACGACAGGGAGGAAGGATTCACCCCTCCACTTT. Full variable domain (rest looked up from reference TRBV18 and TRBJ1-6): NAGVMQNPRHLVRRRGQEARLRCSPMKGHSHVYWYRQLPEEGLKFMVYLQKENIIDESGMPKERFSAEFPKEGPSILRIQQVVRGDSAAYFCASSPTTGRKDSPLHFGNGTRLTVT.

The chain uses TRBV11-1 and TRBJ2-4, with D perhaps TRBD2 (5 bases). This CDR3 is 14 amino acids long. Germline assignment: CDR1 SGHAT and CDR2 FQDESV (reference sequence). The V end lost 4 bases, the J end lost 5 bases, and 12 bases lay between the germline ends. The CDR3 loop is CASSSGLGENIQYF. As DNA, the CDR3 is TGTGCCAGCAGCTCCGGACTTGGGGAAAACATTCAGTACTTC.

The chain combines TRBV4-2 with TRBJ2-2; D possibly corresponds to TRBD1 (6 bases). Germline lookup yields CDR1 LGHNA and CDR2 YNFKEQ. This CDR3 is built from 14 residues. Trimming took off 0 bases at V and 8 bases at J, with 10 bases between the two ends. The CDR3 DNA follows: TGTGCCAGCAGCCAAGATCAGGGGCTTGGGGAGCTGTTTTTT. Its protein product is CASSQDQGLGELFF.

V usage is TRBV5-1 and J usage is TRBJ2-3; 8 bases align to TRBD2. Per germline, CDR1 SGHRS and CDR2 YFSETQ. V lost 9 bases to trimming and J lost 0 bases; unmatched junction nucleotides: 6. CDR3 length equals 14 residues. The CDR3 region is CANHSGASTDTQYF. In nucleotides, the CDR3 is TGCGCCAACCATAGCGGGGCTAGCACAGATACGCAGTATTTT.

V gene TRBV4-3 combines with J gene TRBJ2-1, with no clear D. This CDR3 region has 15 residues. Germline V gene lookup returns CDR1 LGHNA and CDR2 YSLEER. The V end lost 1 base, the J end lost 5 bases, and 12 bases lay between the germline ends. CDR3 DNA sequence: TGCGCCAGCAGCCAAGGATCGGCTGGGCACAATGAGCAGTTCTTC. This sequence encodes CASSQGSAGHNEQFF.

The V gene is TRBV28, the J gene TRBJ2-7, with D possibly TRBD2 on 6 matching bases. This CDR3 is built from 13 residues. The germline V gene encodes CDR1 MDHEN and CDR2 SYDVKM. V was cut by 10 bases and J by 0 bases, with 13 bases left in between. DNA for the CDR3: TGTGCCATCCGGGACTCGACCTCCTACGAGCAGTACTTC. Translating gives CAIRDSTSYEQYF.

The rearrangement links TRBV7-2 to TRBJ2-3; D possibly corresponds to TRBD2 (5 bases). Trimming removed 5 bases at V and 3 bases at J, with 15 bases between. This CDR3 comprises 15 residues. Germline CDR1 is SGHTA and CDR2 is FQGNSA. DNA for the CDR3: TGTGCCAGCAGCCCCGTAGGGAGCAGGACAGATACGCAGTATTTT. It translates to CASSPVGSRTDTQYF.

The chain's CDR3 is CASSTPGQGRELPGGETQYF. The CDR3 DNA sequence: TGTGCCAGCAGTACCCCGGGACAGGGACGGGAGCTCCCGGGAGGGGAGACCCAGTACTTC. The chain recombines TRBV28 with TRBJ2-5; tentative D call: TRBD1 (9 bases). The CDR3 length is 20 residues. Trimming removed 5 bases from V and 5 bases from J, with 33 bases in between. Germline assignment: CDR1 MDHEN and CDR2 SYDVKM.

The gene calls are TRBV12-3 or TRBV12-4 and TRBJ1-2; no firm D call. This CDR3 spans 12 amino acids. Trimming pared 3 bases from V and 4 bases from J, leaving 6 bases between. CDR3 amino acids: CASSFLLYGYTF. CDR3 nucleotide sequence: TGTGCCAGCAGTTTCCTTCTCTATGGCTACACCTTC.

The chain is built from TRBV6-5 and TRBJ2-2; 11 bases align to TRBD1. The CDR3 runs to 16 residues. V gave up 2 bases and J gave up 6 bases; unmatched junction bases: 5. Germline assignment: CDR1 MNHEY and CDR2 SVGAGI. CDR3 coding DNA: TGTGCCAGCAGTTACAGCGGGACAGGGGGTTCCGGGGAGCTGTTTTTT. Residues: CASSYSGTGGSGELFF.

The genes are TRBV6-2 or TRBV6-3 and TRBJ2-7; TRBD2 aligns across 10 bases. CDR1 and CDR2 from the germline V gene are MNHEY and SVGEGT. V lost 3 bases to trimming and J lost 3 bases; unmatched junction nucleotides: 5. CDR3 length equals 15 residues. CDR3 sequence reads: CASSYRTSGHYEQYF. The DNA of the CDR3 is TGTGCCAGCAGTTATAGGACTAGCGGACACTACGAGCAGTACTTC.

This sequence joins TRBV13 and TRBJ2-2, with TRBD2 matching over 15 bases. After removal of 5 bases from V and 6 bases from J, the junction contained 10 bases not matched to a gene. CDR1 is PRHDT and CDR2 is FYEKMQ in the germline V gene (reference sequence). This CDR3 is built from 18 residues. The CDR3 is CASSLLGLAGGRSGELFF. CDR3 sequence (DNA): TGTGCCAGCAGCCTACTGGGACTAGCGGGGGGCCGGTCCGGGGAGCTGTTTTTT.

The rearrangement joins TRBV9 to TRBJ2-3, with TRBD2 identical over 9 bases. This CDR3 contains 15 residues. Looked up from germline, CDR1 is SGDLS and CDR2 is YYNGEE. The ends lost 0 bases at V and 3 bases at J; junction bases unmatched: 2. CDR3 coding DNA: TGTGCCAGCAGCGTAGAAACTAGCGGGACAGATACGCAGTATTTT. Encoded protein: CASSVETSGTDTQYF.

V usage is TRBV30 and J usage is TRBJ1-2; a possible D gene is TRBD1 (6 bases). Germline lookup yields CDR1 GTSNPN and CDR2 SVGIG (reference sequence). This CDR3 has 12 residues. V shed 4 bases and J shed 7 bases, with 13 bases lying between them. The CDR3, as DNA: TGTGCCTGGACACAGGGTGGGTCTGGCTACACCTTC. It specifies CAWTQGGSGYTF.

V gene TRBV3-1 (or the pseudogene TRBV3-2) combines with J gene TRBJ1-1; D gene uncertain. The CDR3 extends over 14 amino acids. The ends were cut back, 2 bases at V and 1 base at J, with 8 bases in the middle. Germline V lookup: CDR1 LGHDT, CDR2 YNNKEL (reference sequence). The CDR3 coding sequence is TGTGCCAGCAGCCAATATTTTTCGAACACTGAAGCTTTCTTT. It yields the protein CASSQYFSNTEAFF.